A single sample is the source of the 18 T cell receptor beta chains below, sequenced in a study of blood T cell repertoires in COVID-19. The repertoire was sequenced with immunoSEQ multiplex PCR; TCRdb's copy has only in-frame clones and lacks some. The sample contains almost 2,500 clones, 87% of which appear only once. The sequenced sample was peripheral blood. These receptors were collected from a man in his 70s with active COVID-19.

The V call is TRBV5-4, the J call TRBJ2-5, with 12 bases lining up with TRBD2. The germline V gene encodes CDR1 SGHNT and CDR2 YYREEE (reference sequence). The CDR3 loop spans 15 amino acids. The V segment lost 3 bases and the J segment 2 bases; nucleotides outside the gene matches: 2. The CDR3 DNA is TGTGCCAGCAGCTCCGGGACTAGCGGGCAAGAGACCCAGTACTTC. Translation: CASSSGTSGQETQYF.

The genes are TRBV4-3 and TRBJ2-5, with D possibly matching TRBD1 (5 bases). The germline gives CDR1 LGHNA, CDR2 YSLEER. This CDR3 has 14 residues. V shed 1 base and J shed 7 bases, with 13 bases lying between them. In DNA, the CDR3 is TGCGCCAGCAGCCAAGTCGCCAACCAGGGGACCCAGTACTTC. It specifies CASSQVANQGTQYF.

This clone showed up just a few times. The chain joins TRBV4-3 to TRBJ1-1; D is undetermined. V lost 5 bases to trimming and J lost 2 bases, with 12 bases between them. Germline CDR1 LGHNA, CDR2 YSLEER. This CDR3 has 14 amino acids. CDR3 loop: CASSALEANTEAFF. As DNA, the CDR3 is TGCGCCAGCAGCGCATTGGAGGCTAACACTGAAGCTTTCTTT.

This clone was detected only a few times. This sequence joins TRBV12-5 and TRBJ1-5, with D possibly being TRBD1 (6 bases). The CDR3 runs 15 residues. The germline gives CDR1 LGHNT, CDR2 FRNRAP. The ends were cut back, 2 bases at V and 5 bases at J, with 13 bases in the middle. CDR3 region: CASGLTLAGDQPQHF. CDR3 sequence (DNA): TGTGCTAGTGGTTTGACCTTGGCAGGGGATCAGCCCCAGCATTTT.

The gene calls are TRBV12-5 and TRBJ1-5, with 9 bases aligning to TRBD1. Germline CDR1 and CDR2: LGHNT and FRNRAP. The trim removed 5 bases at V and 5 bases at J, leaving 7 bases unmatched. There are 15 residues in the CDR3. CDR3 protein: CASGPNTGGHQPQHF. Written as DNA, the CDR3 is TGTGCTAGTGGTCCAAACACAGGGGGCCATCAGCCCCAGCATTTT.

The rearrangement links TRBV7-9 to TRBJ1-6; the D gene is possibly TRBD1 (5 bases). Germline CDR1 is SEHNR and CDR2 is FQNEAQ (reference sequence). Trimming took off 9 bases at V and 15 bases at J, with 12 bases between the two ends. There are 10 residues in the CDR3. The CDR3 spells CASQGDLLHF. As DNA, the CDR3 is TGTGCCAGTCAAGGGGATCTCCTCCACTTT.

The genes are TRBV12-3 or TRBV12-4 and TRBJ2-7; 7 bases are a match to TRBD1. The CDR3 runs 13 residues. Germline trimming cut 5 bases from V and 3 bases from J; bases unmatched to any gene: 4. The CDR3 region is CASSPGQIYEQYF. The CDR3 DNA reads TGTGCCAGCAGTCCGGGACAGATCTACGAGCAGTACTTC.

The chain has TRBV27 and TRBJ2-1; 13 bases are shared with TRBD2. J gave up 7 bases and V 5 bases, and 8 bases lay outside the gene matches. Germline V gives CDR1 MNHEY, CDR2 SMNVEV (reference sequence). The CDR3 is 16 amino acids. The CDR3 bases are TGTGCCAGCAGTGAAGGGACTAGCGGGATTCTGAATGAGCAGTTCTTC. Amino acid sequence: CASSEGTSGILNEQFF.

This chain uses TRBV27 with TRBJ2-5, with a tentative D call TRBD2 (6 bases). V lost 5 bases, J lost 5 bases, and 15 bases lay in between. CDR1 is MNHEY, CDR2 SMNVEV, per germline (reference sequence). CDR3 length: 14 residues. CDR3 region: CASSTRRAGETQYF. In DNA form, the CDR3 reads TGTGCCAGCAGTACGAGGAGGGCGGGGGAGACCCAGTACTTC.

V is TRBV5-1 and J is TRBJ2-7; TRBD2 matches at 10 bases. Germline loops: CDR1 SGHRS, CDR2 YFSETQ. This CDR3 spans 15 amino acids. The junction had 7 bases not matched to a gene; V was cut back by 6 bases and J by 1 base. The CDR3 DNA reads as TGCGCCAGCACCGCTAGCGGGGGAACTTCCTACGAGCAGTACTTC. The encoded protein is CASTASGGTSYEQYF.

This sequence joins TRBV7-3 and TRBJ2-5; D is possibly TRBD2 (5 bases). Germline CDR1 reads SGHTA; CDR2 reads FQGTGA. The CDR3 covers 15 residues. Trimming took off 0 bases at V and 4 bases at J, with 12 bases between the two ends. The CDR3 region has the DNA TGTGCCAGCAGCTTAACGAACGGGAAGGGAGAGACCCAGTACTTC. Residues: CASSLTNGKGETQYF. The full variable domain, with the rest looked up from reference TRBV7-3 and TRBJ2-5, is GAGVSQTPSNKVTEKGKYVELRCDPISGHTALYWYRQSLGQGPEFLIYFQGTGAADDSGLPNDRFFAVRPEGSVSTLKIQRTERGDSAVYLCASSLTNGKGETQYFGPGTRLLVL.

This clone was recorded once. The chain recombines TRBV19 with TRBJ1-5, with 7 bases fitting TRBD1. After removal of 0 bases from V and 6 bases from J, the junction contained 2 bases not matched to a gene. Germline values: CDR1 LNHDA, CDR2 SQIVND (reference sequence). This CDR3 region has 14 residues. The CDR3 region has the DNA TGTGCCAGTAGTATAGAGCCAGGGGGTCAGCCCCAGCATTTT. Protein: CASSIEPGGQPQHF.

The V call is TRBV11-3, the J call TRBJ2-5; 13 bases agree with TRBD2. CDR1 SGHNT and CDR2 YENEEA come from the germline V gene. V dropped 4 bases and J dropped 2; count of bases not matched to a gene: 10. The CDR3 spans 18 residues. The CDR3 nucleotides are TGTGCCAGCAGCTCCCGGTTGGGACTAGCGGGATTACAAGAGACCCAGTACTTC. Translation: CASSSRLGLAGLQETQYF.

The chain employs TRBV19 and TRBJ1-2; tentative D call: TRBD1 (6 bases). Trimming took off 7 bases at V and 2 bases at J, with 8 bases between the two ends. Germline assignment: CDR1 LNHDA and CDR2 SQIVND (reference sequence). The CDR3 is made up of 12 amino acids. CDR3 sequence reads: CASTQGNYGYTF. As DNA, the CDR3 is TGTGCCAGTACACAGGGCAACTATGGCTACACCTTC.

The chain uses TRBV4-1 and TRBJ1-1; weak D call: TRBD1 (6 bases). Germline values: CDR1 MGHRA, CDR2 YSYEKL. This CDR3 contains 13 residues. The ends were cut back, 8 bases at V and 3 bases at J, with 13 bases in the middle. CDR3 region: CASGGASYTEAFF. The CDR3 nucleotides are TGCGCCAGCGGGGGGGCTTCGTACACTGAAGCTTTCTTT.

The V call is TRBV9, the J call TRBJ1-2; weak D call: TRBD1 (5 bases). Trimming cost V 0 bases and J 7 bases, with 16 bases left between them. CDR1 is SGDLS, CDR2 YYNGEE, per germline. The CDR3 spans 15 residues. CDR3 nucleotides: TGTGCCAGCAGCGTAGTAGGCGTTTCGGGGGTTGGCTACACCTTC. This encodes CASSVVGVSGVGYTF.

The chain links TRBV30 to TRBJ2-5; maybe TRBD2 (8 bases). Looked up from germline, CDR1 is GTSNPN and CDR2 is SVGIG (reference sequence). Deletions cut 0 bases from V and 8 bases from J, with 16 bases between. The CDR3 runs to 14 residues. The CDR3 nucleotides read TGTGCCTGGAGTGTACCCGGGAGGGGGCGAACCCAGTACTTC. Translation: CAWSVPGRGRTQYF.

The chain is built from TRBV7-6 and TRBJ2-6, with 7 bases aligning to TRBD1. V shed 5 bases, J shed 0 bases, and the junction held 4 bases outside the gene matches. Per germline, CDR1 SGHVS and CDR2 FNYEAQ. CDR3 length: 16 amino acids. CDR3 sequence reads: CASSSSGGSGANVLTF. CDR3 bases: TGTGCCAGCAGCAGCTCAGGGGGCTCTGGGGCCAACGTCCTGACTTTC.